What follows is one TCR beta chain and its context. The target antigen is unknown. Germline trimming cut 4 bases from V and 6 bases from J; bases unmatched to any gene: 6. Germline V lookup: CDR1 SGHDN, CDR2 FVKESK. The CDR3 loop spans 14 amino acids. This entry belongs to a study of shared clonotypes between healthy human individuals. Findings and caveats of the study: Generally, estimated richness proved larger in naive subsets than it did in memory subsets.

This table comes from immunoSEQ multiplex PCR, and its TCRdb copy is limited to in-frame clones, with some not included. The table has 500,000 to 550,000 clones, approximately 94% seen once. J is TRBJ1-2 and V is TRBV14; 9 nucleotides match TRBD1. This clonotype was sampled from a woman in her twenties or thirties in good health. Sequencing used naive CD4+ T cells sorted from blood. Sample subset: CD45RA+ positively selected. CDR3 amino acids: CASSPGTGFNGYTF. In DNA form, the CDR3 reads TGTGCCAGCAGCCCCGGGACAGGGTTTAATGGCTACACCTTC.